This TCR beta chain is drawn from a study of shared T cell receptors in the human thymus. There are 18 residues in the CDR3. Germline CDR1 reads MGHRA; CDR2 reads YSYEKL. Losses at the gene ends were 1 base for V and 1 base for J; bases not matched to a gene: 10. Produced via immunoSEQ multiplex PCR; TCRdb's table is partial and in-frame only. The sample consists of 640,000 or so clones, around 87% of them appearing once. These data also featured in a second study, about human thymus T cells.

Sequenced: thymocytes. V and J are TRBV4-1 and TRBJ1-1; 9 bases fit TRBD1. The clonotype comes from a boy under two years old with a congenital heart defect. CDR3 in amino acids: CASSQGLPGQGPNTEAFF. The CDR3 region has the DNA TGCGCCAGCAGCCAAGGCCTACCGGGACAGGGCCCGAACACTGAAGCTTTCTTT.